This record looks at one T cell receptor (beta chain) sequence and its context. Its antigen is unknown. These data originate in a study of shared clonotypes between healthy human individuals. Study-level points and caveats: Naive subsets, compared against memory subsets, generally had larger estimated richness values. Lower generation probabilities were found for non-shared clonotypes than for those shared by all four donors.

Trimming at V came to 5 bases and at J to 0 bases, leaving 7 bases not matched to a gene. CDR1 SGHTA and CDR2 FQGTGA come from the germline V gene. The CDR3 is 16 residues long. Over several immunoSEQ plates, each subset's genomic DNA was distributed in even portions. TCRdb keeps only in-frame clones here, not all; method: immunoSEQ multiplex PCR. The profile covers about 1.1 million clones, with about 72% appearing a single time and roughly 0.82% taken by the ten largest. Sequences were obtained from memory CD4+ T cells from PBMCs. This sample's subset: CD45RA-negative fraction. The chain carries TRBV7-3 and TRBJ2-1, with TRBD2 identical over 7 bases. This clonotype originated in a man younger than 30 in good health. Some clones in this sample may be carry-over from other donors' samples. The CDR3: CASSRLAAASYNEQFF. The CDR3 region has the DNA TGTGCCAGCAGCCGACTAGCTGCCGCCTCCTACAATGAGCAGTTCTTC.